Given below is one T cell receptor (beta chain) in context. This receptor's antigen is unknown. Base quality data are lacking; no much larger clone is found one base away. The method was the immunoSEQ multiplex PCR assay. A mixture of 60 forward primers for TCR Vbeta segments and 13 reverse primers for TCR Jbeta segments was used in the multiplex PCR. The CDR3 region of rearranged TCR beta genes was amplified from genomic DNA with a multiplex PCR assay. Amplified TCR beta libraries were sequenced as 87-base-pair reads on the Illumina HiSeq System. The source study handled its data this way. Across the 640 or so repertoires, a later analysis counted approximately 75 million unique TCR beta chains, around 10 million of which were shared by at least two donors. A nearest-neighbor algorithm error-corrected the raw reads and collapsed the reads into unique sequences, merging closely related sequences to remove PCR and sequencing errors. V, D and J gene segments were assigned by aligning CDR3 sequences to IMGT reference sequences. For a sequence to be retained, a match of at least six nucleotides was required to both a V gene segment and a J gene segment. A rearrangement counted as productive if the CDR3 had no stop codons and remained in frame with V and J, and every other rearrangement counted as non-productive. Following IMGT convention, CDR3 was defined as the stretch from the second conserved V-encoded cysteine to the conserved J-encoded phenylalanine. The earlier analysis of approximately 500 of the donors excluded sequences that lacked an unambiguous match to a single V gene segment. An earlier analysis of a few hundred of the donors called V segments functional above 56.7% productive rearrangements and segregating when the between-donor standard deviation exceeded 5%. A statistical classification framework was built for diagnosing cytomegalovirus status from the catalog of TCR beta chain sequences. In a later analysis, TCR nucleotide sequences were compared against IMGT/GENE-DB human TR gene sequences so that V and J genes could be assigned. Using the TCRdist pipeline, a later analysis assigned CDR3 sequences along with most-parsimonious VDJ recombination scenarios. In a later analysis, every TCR beta chain was defined by the combination of its CDR3 amino acid sequence and its V-gene family, and reads without a unique V-gene family were dropped. A later analysis removed several hundred highly shared, low-generation-probability nucleotide sequences to deal with suspected cross-contamination and a sequencing artifact. In a later analysis, a clonal expansion index for each public chain was calculated from normalized within-repertoire ranks of inferred template counts. In a later analysis, generation probabilities were computed using a VDJ recombination model fitted to out-of-frame rearrangements, and the results were checked against IGoR. Hypergeometric tests were used in a later analysis to score TCR-TCR, TCR-HLA and TCR-CMV co-occurrence, with a repertoire-size bias correction applied to the TCR pairs. A later analysis estimated false discovery rates by permuting HLA or CMV assignments 20 times. In a later analysis, co-occurring TCRs were grouped using DBSCAN, and TCRdist sequence similarity was added for clustering within HLA-allele-positive subsets. Repertoires with fewer than 30,000 or more than 120,000 public chains were left out of co-occurrence clustering, as were several repertoires with anomalous nucleotide sharing. TCRdb limited this immuneACCESS table to in-frame rearrangements with V and J called. A share of clones is missing; checked studies link under half to unresolved V genes, and the rest is unexplained. V and J calls and clone size are as listed in that table; D and trimming were resolved from the DNA. This sample gives about 130,000 clones in total; approximately 74% of them show up just once. Clones ranked in the top ten supply 6.5% to 8% of the sample.

In total, 500 to 700 healthy bone marrow donors made up the cohort. At the time of sampling, every cohort member was nominally healthy, though immune exposures that went unrecorded were likely present. The donor tested CMV seropositive, placing the donor among the 289 seropositive members of the cohort. A peripheral blood sample was collected from each donor, and TCR beta sequencing was performed on peripheral blood mononuclear cells. Genomic DNA extraction from the blood cell samples was performed with the Qiagen DNeasy Blood Extraction Kit. This record belongs to a study of cytomegalovirus exposure and HLA in healthy donors listed by TCRdb under 2017. With regard to the full study: In an earlier analysis of approximately 500 of the donors, 276 Gb of sequence data and roughly 100 million unique TCR beta sequences from 150 million to 200 million T cells were reported. About 330 gigabases of sequencing data and around 85 million unique TCR sequences made up an early release that covered nearly 650 HLA-typed donors. The genetic ancestry cluster associated with self-reported Caucasian donors included 81% of the 300 to 450 genotyped donors. The study was designed to test whether signatures of past pathogen exposure could be identified by cataloging public T cell receptors. Using immunosequencing, the study profiled T cell repertoires from about 610 subjects and related those repertoires to cytomegalovirus serostatus. In addition to the first cohort of around 670 subjects, a separate validation cohort of 100 to 150 different subjects was used. High-throughput TCR immunosequencing, statistical association of individual TCRs with disease status, and machine learning were combined to predict cytomegalovirus infection status. A later analysis re-analyzed previously published TCR beta repertoires from 600 to 850 donors and added high-resolution HLA genotyping to study TCR occurrence patterns. The later analysis used no new phenotypic data to find candidate immune exposures, relying instead on TCR beta sequences and their occurrence across donors. To decide whether each TCR beta V gene segment behaved as functional or pseudogenic, an earlier analysis of some 570 of the donors relied on high-throughput TCR beta sequencing. Donor age, sex, ethnicity and CMV serostatus were compiled together with the repertoire data. Genome-wide SNP genotypes for about 65% of the roughly 700 donors were used in a later genetic analysis, which treated that subset as a discovery cohort. Every repertoire in the discovery cohort had been generated on one and the same sequencing platform. HLA typing covered class I and class II loci at four-digit resolution. The number of typed donors differed by locus: about 620-640 for A, B, C, DRB1 and DQB1; 500 to 550 for DQA1; 606 for DPA1; and around 470 for DPB1. About five DR-DQ haplotypes were treated as single units for association and clustering because of strong linkage in the cohort. On average, roughly 200,000 unique TCR beta nucleotide sequences were sequenced per donor among about 400 genotyped donors of the cohort, with roughly 18% of those sequences being non-productive. Points the paper makes about the study in general: Most TCR sequences were seen in very few donors, while some public TCRs were found in many individuals. In vitro tests confirmed that a few of the cytomegalovirus-associated TCR beta chains recognize cytomegalovirus antigens. About 17 rarely observed V segments, including chromosome 9 orphons, were excluded from the earlier analysis of just under 600 of the donors because counts were too low. Presence/absence analyses assumed roughly uniform sequencing depth across donors, an assumption that may not hold. The cohort was sequenced for TCR beta chains only, and without alpha or paired-chain data the features that could be detected were limited. The study gave a list of roughly 150 TCR beta chains associated with cytomegalovirus. A cluster of highly shared sequence variants was judged likely to represent a technical artifact of the sequencing pipeline. According to a later analysis, TCR association rates differed among HLA loci, with DRB1 alleles showing the most associated TCRs and HLA-C alleles showing the fewest. Several of the top co-occurrence clusters appeared to be linked to parvovirus B19, influenza, CMV and Epstein-Barr virus, according to a later analysis. According to the authors, the approach could potentially be generalized to other disease states and immunological phenotypes. When HLA alleles, especially DR and DQ, strongly co-occurred, attributing TCR associations to individual alleles was difficult. According to a later genetic analysis, donors in an Asian-associated ancestry cluster had fewer N-insertions in productive TCRs than the approximately 630-donor mean. Immune exposure information for the cohort was limited to CMV serostatus. The classifier was reported to diagnose cytomegalovirus status with high specificity and sensitivity in both the original and validation cohorts. Some IMGT-functional V segments, including TRBV6-2 and TRBV6-3, could not be told apart with the 87-base-pair reads, so those segments were excluded. In a later genetic analysis, a missense DCLRE1C variant was associated with V-gene and J-gene trimming of TCR beta chains, and the association was replicated in an independent cohort. A later analysis found that HLA-associated TCR beta chains were more clonally expanded and had lower generation probabilities than equally common non-associated chains. Because some donors lacked HLA typing at each locus, the association tests relied only on the typed subset. A further reported finding was that TCR beta sequences accurately predicted the HLA-A and HLA-B alleles for most subjects in the first cohort. Broadly in line with IMGT annotations, most TCR beta V segments showed up in productive rearrangements about 87% or about 30% of the time in an earlier analysis of a few hundred of the donors. Linkage disequilibrium might explain the correlated functional status among segregating V segments, but an unknown experimental factor could not be excluded. At a false discovery rate of 0.05, a later analysis linked around 15,000 TCR beta sequences to specific HLA alleles. According to a later analysis, most CMV-associated TCR beta chains appeared to be HLA-restricted, and the HLA associations seemed to be driven largely by CMV exposure.

The CDR3, cysteine through phenylalanine, is 15 amino acids long. CDR3 DNA only is kept here, 45 bases in frame from base 1. Clipping removes 6 bases from V and 4 bases from J, with 7 as the unmatched junction base count. Sequences SGHRS (CDR1) and YFSETQ (CDR2) are obtained from the germline V gene. The chain is encoded by TRBV5-1 joined to TRBJ2-1; TRBD2 aligns with 10 central bases. This TCR was sampled from a man between 35 and 55 years old in good health and CMV-seropositive. Sequences were obtained from PBMCs. CDR3 protein: CASTRVAGGYNEQFF. The DNA sequence is as follows: TGCGCCAGCACCCGGGTAGCGGGAGGTTACAATGAGCAGTTCTTC. This CDR3, with the reference TRBV5-1 and TRBJ2-1 proteins standing in past its ends, gives the full variable domain KAGVTQTPRYLIKTRGQQVTLSCSPISGHRSVSWYQQTPGQGLQFLFEYFSETQRNKGNFPGRFSGRQFSNSRSEMNVSTLELGDSALYLCASTRVAGGYNEQFFGPGTRLTVL.